Below, 32 T cell receptor beta chains from the same sample are listed, as sequenced in a study of T cell responses to AZD1222 COVID-19 vaccine. Libraries were prepared by immunoSEQ multiplex PCR; TCRdb keeps only in-frame clonotypes and omits some of them. Among 110,000 to 150,000 clones, 80% to 90% were seen once, and the ten largest hold roughly 3%. The input for sequencing was peripheral blood, taken on day 0 of AZD1222 vaccination. The receptors shown here come from an adult in good health.

The chain recombines TRBV4-3 with TRBJ1-3; D gene ambiguous. This CDR3 region has 15 residues. V was trimmed by 0 bases and J by 0 bases, leaving 6 bases between them. CDR1 LGHNA and CDR2 YSLEER come from the germline V gene. The CDR3 DNA sequence: TGCGCCAGCAGCCAAGAGACAAACTCTGGAAACACCATATATTTT. The encoded protein is CASSQETNSGNTIYF.

The chain combines TRBV14 with TRBJ1-1; D not resolved. The CDR3 is 13 residues long. Germline V gene data show CDR1 as SGHDN and CDR2 as FVKESK. V gave up 4 bases and J gave up 4 bases, with 10 bases separating them. CDR3 in DNA: TGTGCCAGCAGCCTTTCAGATGCCACTGAAGCTTTCTTT. This translates into CASSLSDATEAFF.

The chain links TRBV15 to TRBJ1-2; tentative D call: TRBD1 (5 bases). Germline CDR1 reads LNHNV; CDR2 reads YYDKDF (reference sequence). Between the trimmed V and J ends, which lost 0 bases and 8 bases, there was a span of 13 bases. The length of the CDR3 is 14 residues. The CDR3 region has the DNA TGTGCCACCAGCAGAGATCAAGGTCAGGGCGGCTACACCTTC. Protein product: CATSRDQGQGGYTF. The variable domain in full, with the rest retrieved from reference TRBV15 and TRBJ1-2, is DAMVIQNPRYQVTQFGKPVTLSCSQTLNHNVMYWYQQKSSQAPKLLFHYYDKDFNNEADTPDNFQSRRPNTSFCFLDIRSPGLGDTAMYLCATSRDQGQGGYTFGSGTRLTVV.

The rearrangement uses TRBV5-1 and TRBJ1-1; D perhaps matches TRBD1 (5 bases). This CDR3 is built from 13 residues. V was pared by 5 bases and J by 5 bases, with 13 bases between. Germline values: CDR1 SGHRS, CDR2 YFSETQ. CDR3 sequence (DNA): TGCGCCAGCAGACAAGGGGTTGAGACTGAAGCTTTCTTT. Protein sequence: CASRQGVETEAFF.

This chain connects TRBV27 to TRBJ2-5; D not resolved. Trimming shortened V by 6 bases and J by 2 bases, and 10 bases separated the two germline ends. The CDR3 contains 13 residues. CDR1 and CDR2 from the germline V gene are MNHEY and SMNVEV (reference sequence). The CDR3 DNA follows: TGTGCCAGCAGCTCATTGAGTCAAGAGACCCAGTACTTC. Protein sequence: CASSSLSQETQYF.

This rearrangement joins TRBV7-2 to TRBJ1-5, with TRBD1 identical over 8 bases. CDR1 and CDR2 from the germline V gene are SGHTA and FQGNSA. Unmatched junction bases numbered 10, after V lost 5 bases and J lost 4 bases. The length of the CDR3 is 16 residues. Here the CDR3 reads CASSPHGQGVNQPQHF. The CDR3 DNA follows: TGTGCCAGCAGCCCGCACGGACAGGGAGTAAATCAGCCCCAGCATTTT.

The J gene is TRBJ1-2, the V gene TRBV28; maybe TRBD1 (5 bases). V dropped 4 bases and J dropped 2 bases, with 5 bases sitting between them. Per the germline V gene, CDR1 is MDHEN and CDR2 is SYDVKM. The CDR3 extends over 12 amino acids. The DNA for the CDR3 is TGTGCCAGCAGTTACAGGAACTATGGCTACACCTTC. Protein: CASSYRNYGYTF.

The chain recombines TRBV7-2 with TRBJ1-6; D not certain. Germline V gene data show CDR1 as SGHTA and CDR2 as FQGNSA. V lost 4 bases and J lost 7, with 14 bases in between. The length of the CDR3 is 15 residues. The CDR3 is CASSSLTLGNSPLHF. In DNA form, the CDR3 reads TGTGCCAGCAGCTCCCTGACCCTAGGGAATTCACCCCTCCACTTT.

J is TRBJ1-4 and V is TRBV2; D possibly corresponds to TRBD1 (6 bases). The CDR3 is 13 amino acids. V was cut by 8 bases and J by 8 bases, with 15 bases left in between. Germline V gene data show CDR1 as SNHLY and CDR2 as FYNNEI. The CDR3 spells CASSGGRGEKLFF. The CDR3 DNA follows: TGTGCCAGCTCCGGGGGGCGCGGAGAAAAACTGTTTTTT.

The chain employs TRBV29-1 and TRBJ1-2; no clear D. Germline CDR1 reads SQVTM; CDR2 reads ANQGSEA. V shed 5 bases and J shed 2 bases, with 15 bases lying between them. This CDR3 has 14 amino acids. CDR3 DNA: TGCAGCGTTACTGAACAAAACCTAAACTATGGCTACACCTTC. It translates to CSVTEQNLNYGYTF.

V usage is TRBV6-5 and J usage is TRBJ1-4; D is uncertain. The CDR3 runs to 15 residues. The germline gives CDR1 MNHEY, CDR2 SVGAGI. The ends were cut back, 6 bases at V and 0 bases at J, with 11 bases in the middle. CDR3 protein: CASSERGATNEKLFF. CDR3 nucleotide sequence: TGTGCCAGCAGCGAGAGAGGCGCAACTAATGAAAAACTGTTTTTT.

V and J are TRBV7-6 and TRBJ2-4, with 11 bases lining up with TRBD2. Germline loops: CDR1 SGHVS, CDR2 FNYEAQ. The CDR3 covers 19 residues. V was pared by 1 base and J by 3 bases, with 11 bases of the junction left unmatched. CDR3: CASSLESSFSGRVKNIQYF. For the CDR3, the DNA is TGTGCCAGCAGCTTAGAGTCTTCATTTAGCGGGAGGGTCAAAAACATTCAGTACTTC. The full variable domain, completed using reference TRBV7-6 and TRBJ2-4, is GAGVSQSPRYKVTKRGQDVALRCDPISGHVSLYWYRQALGQGPEFLTYFNYEAQQDKSGLPNDRFSAERPEGSISTLTIQRTEQRDSAMYRCASSLESSFSGRVKNIQYFGAGTRLSVL.

This clone has more than one count but fewer than ten. The chain couples TRBV4-3 to TRBJ2-1; D is unclear. Germline assignment: CDR1 LGHNA and CDR2 YSLEER. V gave up 0 bases and J gave up 8 bases, with 11 bases separating them. This CDR3 comprises 14 residues. CDR3 DNA sequence: TGCGCCAGCAGCCAAGATGTGAAGGTGGATGAGCAGTTCTTC. Encoded protein: CASSQDVKVDEQFF.

The genes are TRBV5-1 and TRBJ2-5, with TRBD1 identical over 8 bases. The CDR3 is 14 amino acids. With V trimmed by 4 bases and J by 5 bases, 7 bases remained unmatched. Germline-derived CDR1 and CDR2 are SGHRS and YFSETQ. CDR3 residues: CASSRTGTIETQYF. The CDR3 nucleotides are TGCGCCAGCAGCCGGACAGGGACGATCGAGACCCAGTACTTC.

This sequence joins TRBV7-8 and TRBJ2-7, with TRBD2 identical over 10 bases. Losses at the gene ends were 5 bases for V and 6 bases for J; bases not matched to a gene: 7. The CDR3 is made up of 14 amino acids. Germline CDR1 reads SGHVS; CDR2 reads FQNEAQ. CDR3 amino acids: CASSLLAGEFEQYF. CDR3 in DNA: TGTGCCAGCAGCCTCCTAGCGGGAGAGTTCGAGCAGTACTTC.

The chain is built from TRBV24-1 and TRBJ1-3; D gene ambiguous. The CDR3 sequence is 15 residues long. V shed 1 base and J shed 0 bases, with 6 bases lying between them. Germline V gives CDR1 KGHDR, CDR2 SFDVKD. The DNA for the CDR3 is TGTGCCACCAGTGATTTACGTGGCTCTGGAAACACCATATATTTT. Translation gives CATSDLRGSGNTIYF.

V gene TRBV7-9 combines with J gene TRBJ1-1; D is unresolved. Germline V gives CDR1 SEHNR, CDR2 FQNEAQ (reference sequence). Trimming removed 6 bases from V and 0 bases from J, with 11 bases in between. The CDR3 runs to 14 residues. CDR3 region: CASSFGQMNTEAFF. CDR3 DNA: TGTGCCAGCAGTTTTGGTCAAATGAACACTGAAGCTTTCTTT.

This clone appeared a single time. The chain employs TRBV10-3 and TRBJ2-1, with 7 nucleotides matching TRBD2. Germline CDR1 and CDR2: ENHRY and SYGVKD. V shed 8 bases and J 14 bases; nucleotides not matched to a gene: 6. This CDR3 has 10 amino acids. The CDR3 region has the DNA TGTGCCATCGGGGGACTACCGAAGTTCTTC. It yields the protein CAIGGLPKFF.

The chain uses TRBV6-2 or TRBV6-3 and TRBJ1-1; perhaps TRBD1 as D (5 bases). Between the trimmed V and J ends, which lost 0 bases and 11 bases, there was a span of 13 bases. Germline CDR1 reads MNHEY; CDR2 reads SVGEGT. CDR3 length equals 13 residues. CDR3 bases: TGTGCCAGCAGTTACTCCCAGGGCAGGAGGGCTTTCTTT. It specifies CASSYSQGRRAFF.

This chain uses TRBV9 with TRBJ2-2; no firm D call. V gave up 2 bases and J gave up 0 bases, with 8 bases separating them. Germline V lookup: CDR1 SGDLS, CDR2 YYNGEE. CDR3 size: 15 residues. The CDR3 loop is CASSVSGTNTGELFF. The DNA of the CDR3 is TGTGCCAGCAGCGTCAGTGGAACGAACACCGGGGAGCTGTTTTTT.

The V gene is TRBV3-1 (or the pseudogene TRBV3-2), the J gene TRBJ2-1; TRBD2 aligns across 9 bases. Germline lookup yields CDR1 LGHDT and CDR2 YNNKEL (reference sequence). V lost 5 bases, J lost 8 bases, and 7 bases stayed unmatched. This CDR3 is built from 14 residues. DNA for the CDR3: TGTGCCAGCAGCGTCGGGACTAGCCTCCATGAGCAGTTCTTC. This sequence encodes CASSVGTSLHEQFF.

This sequence joins TRBV5-1 and TRBJ2-7, with TRBD2 matching 7 bases. The CDR3 spans 15 residues. V lost 0 bases, J lost 5 bases, and 8 bases stayed unmatched. The germline V gene has CDR1 SGHRS and CDR2 YFSETQ. The chain's CDR3 is CASSLGRGGRNEQYF. The CDR3, as DNA: TGCGCCAGCAGCTTGGGTCGGGGAGGGAGAAACGAGCAGTACTTC.

The chain links TRBV12-5 to TRBJ2-1; TRBD2 matches 7 bases. Trimming at V came to 6 bases and at J to 0 bases, leaving 5 bases not matched to a gene. The CDR3 is made up of 15 amino acids. The germline gives CDR1 LGHNT, CDR2 FRNRAP. CDR3 in DNA: TGTGCTAGTGGCCTCGGACTAGTCTCCTACAATGAGCAGTTCTTC. It yields the protein CASGLGLVSYNEQFF.

The rearrangement joins TRBV19 to TRBJ2-7; 11 bases map to TRBD1. Losses at the gene ends were 3 bases for V and 3 bases for J; bases not matched to a gene: 1. The CDR3 runs 14 residues. Germline assignment: CDR1 LNHDA and CDR2 SQIVND (reference sequence). CDR3 loop: CASSIGTGGYEQYF. CDR3 DNA: TGTGCCAGTAGTATCGGGACAGGGGGCTACGAGCAGTACTTC.

The chain links TRBV9 to TRBJ1-2; D call uncertain. Germline CDR1 SGDLS, CDR2 YYNGEE. Trimming removed 0 bases from V and 7 bases from J, with 16 bases in between. This CDR3 has 15 amino acids. CDR3 residues: CASSVGSWEGTGYTF. The DNA for the CDR3 is TGTGCCAGCAGCGTAGGAAGTTGGGAGGGCACTGGCTACACCTTC.

This chain uses TRBV15 with TRBJ1-1; 8 bases match TRBD1. Looked up from germline, CDR1 is LNHNV and CDR2 is YYDKDF (reference sequence). The CDR3 length is 15 residues. V lost 5 bases and J lost 5; bases outside the gene matches: 10. The CDR3 DNA sequence: TGTGCCACCAGCTCCTGGACAGGGAAGGGGACTGAAGCTTTCTTT. This encodes CATSSWTGKGTEAFF.

This clone came up once. The CDR3 protein is CASSIGRVYEQYF. The CDR3 DNA reads as TGTGCCAGTAGTATAGGCAGGGTTTACGAGCAGTACTTC. V is TRBV19 and J is TRBJ2-7; D is perhaps TRBD1 (5 bases). The CDR3 is 13 residues long. The germline CDR1 and CDR2 sequences are LNHDA and SQIVND (reference sequence). The V and J ends lost 1 base and 4 bases respectively, with 8 bases between them.

This clone was seen a handful of times. V usage is TRBV5-1 and J usage is TRBJ1-1, with TRBD1 as a possible D gene (5 bases). Per the germline V gene, CDR1 is SGHRS and CDR2 is YFSETQ. Trimming stripped 2 bases from V and 1 base from J, with 6 bases between. The CDR3 has 13 amino acids. The CDR3 DNA sequence: TGCGCCAGCAGCTTTCAGGGGAACACTGAAGCTTTCTTT. It yields the protein CASSFQGNTEAFF.

The DNA for the CDR3 is TGTGCCAGCAGATTGTATCAGGGGGTTGCTAATGAAAAACTGTTTTTT. Amino acid sequence: CASRLYQGVANEKLFF. This chain joins TRBV28 and TRBJ1-4; 7 nucleotides align to TRBD1. The V gene end was trimmed by 6 bases and the J gene end by 3 bases; junction bases not matched to a gene: 10. Germline loops: CDR1 MDHEN, CDR2 SYDVKM. This CDR3 spans 16 amino acids.

The chain links TRBV28 to TRBJ1-5, with D tentatively TRBD1 (5 bases). V lost 6 bases to trimming and J lost 6 bases, with 18 bases between them. The germline V gene has CDR1 MDHEN and CDR2 SYDVKM. The length of the CDR3 is 15 residues. CDR3 coding DNA: TGTGCCAGCAGGACACCGGGACTGGCGGGTCAGCCCCAGCATTTT. This encodes CASRTPGLAGQPQHF.

The chain joins TRBV3-1 (or the pseudogene TRBV3-2) to TRBJ1-1; tentative D call: TRBD1 (5 bases). Germline V lookup: CDR1 LGHDT, CDR2 YNNKEL (reference sequence). V was clipped by 1 base and J by 6 bases, with 12 bases between them. This CDR3 region has 14 residues. CDR3 loop: CASSQGVRGAEAFF. The CDR3 DNA reads as TGTGCCAGCAGCCAAGGGGTCCGGGGCGCTGAAGCTTTCTTT.

The chain recombines TRBV11-2 with TRBJ2-6; the D gene is possibly TRBD1 (5 bases). V lost 5 bases to trimming and J lost 1 base, with 18 bases between them. Germline CDR1 and CDR2: SGHAT and FQNNGV. The CDR3 sequence is 18 residues long. The CDR3 bases are TGTGCCAGCAGCCCTATAGGGGCAGGACCATCTGGGGCCAACGTCCTGACTTTC. It codes for CASSPIGAGPSGANVLTF.